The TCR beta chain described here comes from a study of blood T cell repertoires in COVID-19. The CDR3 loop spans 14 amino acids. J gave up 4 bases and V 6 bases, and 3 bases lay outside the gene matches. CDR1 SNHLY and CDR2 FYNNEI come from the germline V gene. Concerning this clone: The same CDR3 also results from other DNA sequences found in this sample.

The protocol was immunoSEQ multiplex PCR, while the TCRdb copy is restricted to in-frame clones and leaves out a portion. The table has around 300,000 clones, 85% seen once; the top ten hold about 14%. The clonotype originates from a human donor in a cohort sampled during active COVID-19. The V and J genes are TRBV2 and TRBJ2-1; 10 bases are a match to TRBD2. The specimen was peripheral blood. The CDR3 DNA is TGTGCCAGCAGGCTAGCGGGAGCTTACAATGAGCAGTTCTTC. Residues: CASRLAGAYNEQFF. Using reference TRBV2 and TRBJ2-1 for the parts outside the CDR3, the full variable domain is EPEVTQTPSHQVTQMGQEVILRCVPISNHLYFYWYRQILGQKVEFLVSFYNNEISEKSEIFDDQFSVERPDGSNFTLKIRSTKLEDSAMYFCASRLAGAYNEQFFGPGTRLTVL.